The rows below give T cell receptor beta chains drawn from one sample of a study of PD-1 blockade in classical Hodgkin lymphoma. The protocol was immunoSEQ multiplex PCR, while the TCRdb copy is restricted to in-frame clones and leaves out a portion. The sample carries tens of thousands of clones, around 80% recorded once. Sequenced here: peripheral blood mononuclear cells (PBMCs), sampled before the fourth cycle of nivolumab. These receptors were collected from a human donor with classical Hodgkin lymphoma. CDR3s include the opening cysteine and the closing phenylalanine or tryptophan. Fields, in order: V gene, J gene, clone size, CDR3 protein. The size entry is marked missing in some rows and otherwise reads once, few, many or a size class.

>TRBV19|TRBJ1-2|few
CASSHKRLTGPSAPIVYGYTF
>TRBV7-2|TRBJ1-2|.
CASSLGQGYGYTF
>TRBV4-2|TRBJ2-7|.
CASSLDRDYEQYF
>TRBV4-1|TRBJ2-7|.
CASSQDHRGSYEQYF
>TRBV4-2|TRBJ1-5|.
CASSQTKSGTVYNQPQHF
>TRBV7-9|TRBJ1-4|.
CASSLEGGYTNEKLFF
>TRBV11-1|TRBJ1-1|.
CASSLRGDTEAFF
>TRBV7-2|TRBJ1-4|.
CASSSGTGNEKLFF
>TRBV7-9|TRBJ1-1|.
CASSLIFGGRAEAFF
>TRBV7-6|TRBJ2-5|.
CASTSPSRETQYF